Listed below are T cell receptor beta chains from one sample, sequenced in a study of T cells in Graves' hyperthyroidism and ophthalmopathy. MiXCR was run by TCRdb on the multiplex PCR reads, yielding one entry per CDR3 protein. Here the sample spans about 840,000 distinct CDR3 sequences, about two fifths being singletons. Sequenced input: blood. These receptors all come from a man between 18 and 29 years old with Graves' hyperthyroidism. The CDR3 runs from the conserved cysteine through the conserved F or W. The D gene is left open where the match is weak. Size tells how often a clone was seen (once, few, many) or the class of an expanded clone, and some rows leave it out.

v_gene	j_gene	d_gene	abundance	CDR3aa	CDR3nt
TRBV25-1	TRBJ2-7	-	-	CASGRTGQSYEQYF	TGTGCCTCCGGTAGAACAGGACAATCCTACGAGCAGTACTTC
TRBV5-1	TRBJ1-2	TRBD1	many	CASSLLQGDYGYTF	TGCGCCAGCAGCTTACTACAGGGGGACTATGGCTACACCTTC
TRBV7-6	TRBJ1-4	-	few	CASSLSLPSFDRQDLNEKLFF	TGTGCCAGCAGCTTAAGTCTTCCATCTTTCGATCGACAGGACTTAAATGAAAAACTGTTTTTT
TRBV13	TRBJ2-2	-	few	CASSLSRYTGELFF	TGTGCCAGCAGCTTATCCAGATACACCGGGGAGCTGTTTTTT
TRBV10-3	TRBJ2-2	-	-	CASTERAYTGELFF	TGTGCCAGCACGGAACGGGCTTACACCGGGGAGCTGTTTTTT
TRBV7-9	TRBJ2-5	-	many	CASSLAFGPKETQYF	TGTGCCAGCAGCTTAGCGTTTGGACCGAAAGAGACCCAGTACTTC
TRBV3-1	TRBJ2-7	TRBD2	few	CASSQAGTSGYEQYF	TGTGCCAGCAGCCAAGCCGGGACTAGCGGGTACGAGCAGTACTTC
TRBV5-1	TRBJ1-5	-	few	CASSPDPRQPQHF	TGCGCCAGCAGCCCGGACCCGCGGCAGCCCCAGCATTTT
TRBV5-1	TRBJ1-2	TRBD1	-	CASSPEGANYGYTF	TGCGCCAGCAGCCCGGAGGGGGCCAACTATGGCTACACCTTC
TRBV9	TRBJ2-7	-	-	CASSVEGTEQYF	TGTGCCAGCAGCGTAGAGGGGACCGAGCAGTACTTC
TRBV7-3	TRBJ2-2	TRBD2	-	CASSLTSGPRNTGELFF	TGTGCCAGCAGCTTAACTAGCGGGCCCCGGAACACCGGGGAGCTGTTTTTT
TRBV12-3/TRBV12-4	TRBJ1-2	TRBD1	many	CASSPGQGIYGYTF	TGTGCCAGCAGCCCGGGACAGGGAATCTATGGCTACACCTTC
TRBV2	TRBJ1-5	-	many	CASTPGQGQPQHF	TGTGCCAGCACGCCAGGGCAGGGTCAGCCCCAGCATTTT
TRBV6-1	TRBJ2-7	-	-	CASSQPPTHEQYF	TGTGCCAGCAGCCAACCCCCGACGCACGAGCAGTACTTC